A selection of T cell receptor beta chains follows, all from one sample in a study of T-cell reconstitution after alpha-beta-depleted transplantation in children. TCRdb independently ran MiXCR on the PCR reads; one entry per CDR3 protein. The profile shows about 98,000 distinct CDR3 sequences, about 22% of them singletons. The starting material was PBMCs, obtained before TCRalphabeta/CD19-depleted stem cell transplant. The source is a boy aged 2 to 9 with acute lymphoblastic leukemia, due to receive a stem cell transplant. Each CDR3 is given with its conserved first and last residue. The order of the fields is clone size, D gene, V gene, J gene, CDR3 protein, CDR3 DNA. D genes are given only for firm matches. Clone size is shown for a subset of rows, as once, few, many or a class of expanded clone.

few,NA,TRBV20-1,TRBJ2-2,CSARDLQGRDTGELFF,TGCAGTGCTAGAGATCTCCAGGGTCGTGACACCGGGGAGCTGTTTTTT
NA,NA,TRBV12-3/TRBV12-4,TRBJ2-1,CASSWTGTYNEQFF,TGTGCCAGCAGTTGGACGGGTACCTACAATGAGCAGTTCTTC
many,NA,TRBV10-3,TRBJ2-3,CAISGASVSSTDTQYF,TGTGCCATCAGTGGAGCTAGCGTCTCTAGCACAGATACGCAGTATTTT
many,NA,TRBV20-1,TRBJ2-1,CSARDGRLNYNEQFF,TGCAGTGCTAGAGACGGGAGACTCAATTACAATGAGCAGTTCTTC
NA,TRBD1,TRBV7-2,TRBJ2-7,CASSPRTGNAYEQYF,TGTGCCAGCAGCCCAAGGACAGGGAACGCCTACGAGCAGTACTTC
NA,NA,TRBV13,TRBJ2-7,CASSSRTTATYEQYF,TGTGCCAGCAGCTCTAGAACCACTGCTACCTACGAGCAGTACTTC
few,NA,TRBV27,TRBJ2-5,CASSFGGAYQETQYF,TGTGCCAGCAGTTTCGGCGGGGCTTACCAAGAGACCCAGTACTTC
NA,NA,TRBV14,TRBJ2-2,CASSQKRDTGELFF,TGTGCCAGCAGCCAAAAAAGGGACACCGGGGAGCTGTTTTTT
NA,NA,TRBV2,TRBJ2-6,CASSRAVSGANVLTF,TGTGCCAGCAGTAGAGCAGTCTCTGGGGCCAACGTCCTGACTTTC
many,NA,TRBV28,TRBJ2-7,CASSRQDIYYEQYF,TGTGCCAGCAGTCGCCAGGACATTTACTACGAGCAGTACTTC
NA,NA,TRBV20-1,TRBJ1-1,CSAREPPGFTEAFF,TGCAGTGCTAGAGAACCCCCAGGGTTCACTGAAGCTTTCTTT